The rows below give T cell receptor beta chains drawn from one sample of a study of T cell repertoires in breast cancer. TCRdb processed the emulsion pairing reads anew with MiXCR; each CDR3 protein has one entry. Of about 40,000 distinct CDR3 sequences listed, under 60% were seen once; the top ten hold roughly 60%. The sequenced material came from CD8+ T cells. These TCRs come from a pool of human donors with breast cancer or a healthy control (not recorded which). CDR3s include the opening cysteine and the closing phenylalanine or tryptophan. A D gene is named only where the DNA matches it firmly. The size field is filled for only some rows; it gives once, few, many or a size class.

d_gene | j_gene | abundance | v_gene | CDR3nt | CDR3aa
NA | TRBJ1-3 | NA | TRBV6-2/TRBV6-3 | TGTGCCAGCAGTTACGATGCAAACACCATATATTTT | CASSYDANTIYF
NA | TRBJ1-4 | few | TRBV7-9 | TGTGCCAGCAGCTTAGCTCTGATGAACAGGTTAAATGAAAAACTGTTTTTT | CASSLALMNRLNEKLFF
NA | TRBJ1-3 | few | TRBV20-1 | TGCAGTGCTGTCTTGTGGGGAAACACCATATATTTT | CSAVLWGNTIYF
TRBD1 | TRBJ1-2 | NA | TRBV2 | TGTGCCAGCAGTGAGGTGGTCGGGAGGGGGCTCTATGGCTACACCTTC | CASSEVVGRGLYGYTF
NA | TRBJ2-3 | NA | TRBV2 | TGTGCCAGCAGACCCCAGGGGGGGCTTGCAGATACGCAGTATTTT | CASRPQGGLADTQYF
NA | TRBJ1-1 | NA | TRBV19 | TGTGCCAGTAGCCCGGGGCGGTTAGCTGAAGCTTTCTTT | CASSPGRLAEAFF
NA | TRBJ1-4 | NA | TRBV12-3/TRBV12-4 | TGTGCCAGCAGTTTCAAGGGCGGCGAAAAACTGTTTTTT | CASSFKGGEKLFF
NA | TRBJ2-1 | NA | TRBV4-1 | TGCGCCAGCAGCCCCCTACAGCGCCGGGAGCAGTTCTTC | CASSPLQRREQFF
TRBD2 | TRBJ2-5 | NA | TRBV4-1 | TGCGCCAGCAGTTTGACCGCGGGGGAGAGTGAGACCCAGTACTTC | CASSLTAGESETQYF
TRBD1 | TRBJ2-7 | NA | TRBV20-1 | TGCAGTGCTAGAGATGTCGGACAGGGGGTGACCTACGAGCAGTACTTC | CSARDVGQGVTYEQYF
NA | TRBJ2-7 | NA | TRBV7-9 | TGTGCCAGCAGCCGGACGGGCGAGCAGTACTTC | CASSRTGEQYF
NA | TRBJ1-1 | many | TRBV20-1 | TGCAGTGCTAGCGAAGGAAACTTGAACACTGAAGCTTTCTTT | CSASEGNLNTEAFF
NA | TRBJ2-3 | NA | TRBV6-5 | TGTGCCATCAGTGAGCCAGCGGGACAAGATACGCAGTATTTT | CAISEPAGQDTQYF
TRBD2 | TRBJ2-7 | NA | TRBV20-1 | TGCAGTGCTAGGGGGGATAGGACTAGTGACCCCTACGAGCAGTACTTC | CSARGDRTSDPYEQYF
NA | TRBJ1-1 | NA | TRBV5-6 | TGTGCCAGCAGTCTCAGGGTGGGCACTGAAGCTTTCTTT | CASSLRVGTEAFF
NA | TRBJ2-2 | NA | TRBV2 | TGTGCCAGCCATGGGTCTCCGAACACCGGGGAGCTGTTTTTT | CASHGSPNTGELFF
TRBD2 | TRBJ2-7 | NA | TRBV7-2 | TGTGCCAGCGGCTCAACTAGCGGGGGCTACGAGCAGTACTTC | CASGSTSGGYEQYF
NA | TRBJ2-1 | few | TRBV27 | TGTGCCAGCAGTACCCTACTGCCAATCCCCCCCTACAATGAGCAGTTCTTC | CASSTLLPIPPYNEQFF
NA | TRBJ2-3 | NA | TRBV5-4 | TGTGCCAGCAGCTTGGAAGGTCTTGTGGGCACAGATACGCAGTATTTT | CASSLEGLVGTDTQYF
NA | TRBJ2-1 | few | TRBV29-1 | TGCAGCGTTGATCCCAGTGGGGCCAATGAGCAGTTCTTC | CSVDPSGANEQFF
NA | TRBJ2-7 | few | TRBV20-1 | TGCAGTGCTAAGAAAGTGACGGATGTTTTCGAGCAGTACTTC | CSAKKVTDVFEQYF
NA | TRBJ2-7 | few | TRBV4-1 | TGCGCCAGCAGCCAGCTGACACCCTCCTACGAGCAGTACTTC | CASSQLTPSYEQYF
NA | TRBJ1-1 | NA | TRBV28 | TGTGCCAGCAGCCTCTTAGCGGGGGGCACTGAAGCTTTCTTT | CASSLLAGGTEAFF
NA | TRBJ1-1 | NA | TRBV20-1 | TGCAGTGCTAGAGATCTTCAGGGCTACACTGAAGCTTTCTTT | CSARDLQGYTEAFF
NA | TRBJ2-7 | NA | TRBV4-2 | TGTGCCAGCAACCAAGGCGTTGGCGGTGTCGCCAGCGAGCAGTACTTC | CASNQGVGGVASEQYF
TRBD2 | TRBJ2-1 | NA | TRBV9 | TGTGCCAGCCTAGCGGAAGTAGATGAGCAGTTCTTC | CASLAEVDEQFF
TRBD1 | TRBJ1-2 | few | TRBV15 | TGTGCCACCAGCAAGGGGGCGGGAGACTATGGCTACACCTTC | CATSKGAGDYGYTF
NA | TRBJ1-1 | NA | TRBV5-1 | TGCGCCAGCAGCTTGGAAGCAGGCTGGGGCACTGAAGCTTTCTTT | CASSLEAGWGTEAFF
NA | TRBJ2-3 | NA | TRBV20-1 | TGCAGTGCTATTCGGGGAGGCGGGGATACGCAGTATTTT | CSAIRGGGDTQYF